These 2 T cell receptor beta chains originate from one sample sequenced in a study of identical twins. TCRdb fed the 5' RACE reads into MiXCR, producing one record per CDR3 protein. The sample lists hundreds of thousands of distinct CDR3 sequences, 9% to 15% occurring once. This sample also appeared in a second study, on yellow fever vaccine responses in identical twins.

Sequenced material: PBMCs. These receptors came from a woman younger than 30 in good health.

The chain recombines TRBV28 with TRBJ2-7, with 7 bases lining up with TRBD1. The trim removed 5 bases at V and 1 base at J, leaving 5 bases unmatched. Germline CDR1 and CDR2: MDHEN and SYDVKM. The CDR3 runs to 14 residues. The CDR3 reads CASSRQGKSYEQYF. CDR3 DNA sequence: TGTGCCAGCAGTCGACAGGGAAAGTCCTACGAGCAGTACTTC.

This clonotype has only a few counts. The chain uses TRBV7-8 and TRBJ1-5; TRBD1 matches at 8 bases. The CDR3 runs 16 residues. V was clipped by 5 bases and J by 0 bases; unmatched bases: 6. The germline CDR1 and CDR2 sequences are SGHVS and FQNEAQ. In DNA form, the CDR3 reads TGTGCCAGCAGCCTAGACAGGGGCGATAGCAATCAGCCCCAGCATTTT. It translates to CASSLDRGDSNQPQHF.